Listed here is a single TCR beta chain. The target antigen is unknown. Germline CDR1 ENHRY, CDR2 SYGVKD. The CDR3 sequence is 12 residues long. Trimming removed 10 bases at V and 2 bases at J, with 12 bases between. The data were obtained in a study of graft-versus-host responses after intestinal transplantation. Study findings and constraints: GvH clones surfaced in recipient marrow, some emerging earlier in ileum or blood.

Some clones are missing from TCRdb's copy, which holds only in-frame ones; the method was immunoSEQ multiplex PCR. This table has over 90,000 clones, about nine tenths appearing once. The source material was unstimulated CD4+ T cells sorted from spleen or lymph node cells, sampled before transplant. The receptor comes from a human donor who was the organ donor for an intestinal transplant. The genes are TRBV10-3 and TRBJ2-7; possibly TRBD2 for D (6 bases). As DNA, the CDR3 is TGTGCCACCGCGGGACCGACCTACGAGCAGTACTTC. Its protein product is CATAGPTYEQYF.